A single sample is the source of the 27 T cell receptor beta chains below, sequenced in a study of T cells in Graves' hyperthyroidism and ophthalmopathy. Amplification of TCR beta CDR3 regions used RNA as the template. TCR CDR3 regions were first amplified by RT-PCR with HTBI primers. TCRdb reanalysed the multiplex PCR reads using MiXCR and keeps one entry per CDR3 protein. The data contain about 700,000 distinct CDR3 sequences, around 15% of them singletons. Sequences were obtained from blood. The receptor source for this set is a woman between 18 and 30 years old with Graves' hyperthyroidism.

This clonotype has at least ten counts. This chain connects TRBV2 to TRBJ2-7; no clear D gene. Looked up from germline, CDR1 is SNHLY and CDR2 is FYNNEI. CDR3 length equals 14 residues. Trimming shortened V by 6 bases and J by 2 bases, and 14 bases separated the two germline ends. CDR3 residues: CASSPSGGPYEQYF. CDR3 nucleotides: TGTGCCAGCAGCCCTTCGGGTGGGCCCTACGAGCAGTACTTC. Full variable domain (rest looked up from reference TRBV2 and TRBJ2-7): EPEVTQTPSHQVTQMGQEVILRCVPISNHLYFYWYRQILGQKVEFLVSFYNNEISEKSEIFDDQFSVERPDGSNFTLKIRSTKLEDSAMYFCASSPSGGPYEQYFGPGTRLTVT.

The genes are TRBV20-1 and TRBJ2-2; 11 bases are a match to TRBD2. Germline V gene lookup returns CDR1 DFQATT and CDR2 SNEGSKA (reference sequence). With 3 bases clipped from V and 5 bases from J, the junction kept 5 bases outside the gene matches. The CDR3 covers 15 residues. CDR3 in amino acids: CSASSLAGGTGELFF. The CDR3 DNA reads as TGCAGTGCTAGTAGTCTAGCGGGAGGTACCGGGGAGCTGTTTTTT.

This clonotype was seen many times. The gene calls are TRBV7-9 and TRBJ2-7; a possible D gene is TRBD2 (7 bases). There are 15 residues in the CDR3. Germline CDR1 is SEHNR and CDR2 is FQNEAQ (reference sequence). Trimming took 2 bases from V and 2 from J, leaving 13 bases between them. The CDR3 region has the DNA TGTGCCAGCAGCTTACGGGGGGAGGGGGCCTACGAGCAGTACTTC. As protein: CASSLRGEGAYEQYF.

This clonotype was counted ten times or more. The chain recombines TRBV5-5 with TRBJ2-1, with a tentative D call TRBD2 (6 bases). Germline lookup yields CDR1 SGHKS and CDR2 YYEKEE (reference sequence). Trimming shortened V by 3 bases and J by 0 bases, and 10 bases separated the two germline ends. The CDR3 consists of 15 residues. CDR3 in amino acids: CASSSSESSYNEQFF. In DNA, the CDR3 is TGTGCCAGCAGCTCTAGCGAGAGCTCCTACAATGAGCAGTTCTTC.

This clonotype was counted many times. The rearrangement joins TRBV30 to TRBJ2-1; D not resolved. This CDR3 has 11 amino acids. V lost 0 bases and J 6 bases, leaving 3 bases between the germline ends. Germline lookup yields CDR1 GTSNPN and CDR2 SVGIG (reference sequence). In DNA form, the CDR3 reads TGTGCCTGGAGTGTGTTCAATGAGCAGTTCTTC. Its translation is CAWSVFNEQFF.

This clonotype turned up a few times. CDR3 sequence reads: CATSDWTSGNNEQFF. The CDR3 DNA reads as TGTGCCACCAGTGATTGGACTAGCGGTAACAATGAGCAGTTCTTC. This chain connects TRBV24-1 to TRBJ2-1, with 10 nucleotides matching TRBD2. The ends lost 2 bases at V and 5 bases at J; junction bases unmatched: 2. Germline CDR1 is KGHDR and CDR2 is SFDVKD. This CDR3 region has 15 residues.

This clonotype was seen only a few times. The gene calls are TRBV6-1 and TRBJ1-2; 8 positions match TRBD1. V lost 7 bases and J lost 7; bases outside the gene matches: 5. The CDR3 contains 12 residues. The V gene's germline CDR1 is MNHNS and CDR2 SASEGT. The CDR3 nucleotides read TGTGCCAGCAAGACAGGGGCGGGTGGCTACACCTTC. It specifies CASKTGAGGYTF.

The table lists this clonotype with a few counts. The rearrangement joins TRBV5-6 to TRBJ2-5; 13 bases agree with TRBD2. Germline lookup yields CDR1 SGHDT and CDR2 YYEEEE. The CDR3 has 17 residues. With 0 bases clipped from V and 5 bases from J, the junction kept 7 bases outside the gene matches. The DNA of the CDR3 is TGTGCCAGCAGCTTGGTGGTACTAGCGGGAGGGTTTGAGACCCAGTACTTC. Encoded protein: CASSLVVLAGGFETQYF. Based on the CDR3 plus reference TRBV5-6 and TRBJ2-5, the full variable domain is DAGVTQSPTHLIKTRGQQVTLRCSPKSGHDTVSWYQQALGQGPQFIFQYYEEEERQRGNFPDRFSGHQFPNYSSELNVNALLLGDSALYLCASSLVVLAGGFETQYFGPGTRLLVL.

As to this clonotype: An end of the junction does not agree with germline; a read error may underlie this. The chain links TRBV24-1 to TRBJ2-2; TRBD2 agrees at 10 bases. In germline, CDR1 is KGHDR, CDR2 SFDVKD. The CDR3 is 17 residues long. The chain's CDR3 is CATSDLPSGSMAGALFF. The DNA for the CDR3 is TGTGCCACCAGTGATTTGCCTAGCGGGAGTATGGCCGGGGCGCTGTTTTTT.

The CDR3 nucleotides are TGTGCCAGCTCACCAAAACTAGCGGGAACACAAGAGACCCAGTACTTC. Its translation is CASSPKLAGTQETQYF. V is TRBV18 and J is TRBJ2-5, with TRBD2 matching over 10 bases. The CDR3 runs to 16 residues. Per germline, CDR1 KGHSH and CDR2 LQKENI. With V trimmed by 2 bases and J by 2 bases, 5 bases remained unmatched.

This clonotype came up a few times. V is TRBV13 and J is TRBJ1-2, with D possibly matching TRBD1 (5 bases). The CDR3 covers 15 residues. Germline loops: CDR1 PRHDT, CDR2 FYEKMQ (reference sequence). V was trimmed by 1 base and J by 4 bases, leaving 13 bases between them. CDR3 residues: CASSLARGQLYGYTF. The CDR3 nucleotides are TGTGCCAGCAGCTTAGCCCGAGGACAACTCTATGGCTACACCTTC.

This clonotype was detected many times. The V gene is TRBV2, the J gene TRBJ2-7, with D unclear. The CDR3 has 16 residues. Trimming took off 1 base at V and 2 bases at J, with 15 bases between the two ends. CDR1 and CDR2 (germline): SNHLY, FYNNEI. CDR3 amino acids: CASSEVGYPTTYEQYF. CDR3 nucleotide sequence: TGTGCCAGCAGTGAAGTCGGCTACCCGACAACCTACGAGCAGTACTTC.

This clonotype was found a few times. The chain recombines TRBV4-2 with TRBJ1-1; D is possibly TRBD1 (6 bases). CDR1 is LGHNA and CDR2 is YNFKEQ in the germline V gene. This CDR3 spans 15 amino acids. Between the trimmed V and J ends, which lost 1 base and 1 base, there was a span of 10 bases. This CDR3 reads CASSQVWTANTEAFF. CDR3 in DNA: TGTGCCAGCAGCCAAGTATGGACAGCGAACACTGAAGCTTTCTTT.

CDR3 coding DNA: TGTGCCAGCAGCCAAGAGCAGGTCTCCTACGAGCAGTACTTC. Protein sequence: CASSQEQVSYEQYF. This sequence joins TRBV14 and TRBJ2-7; D remains ambiguous. Germline CDR1 and CDR2: SGHDN and FVKESK. The CDR3 consists of 14 residues. V lost 0 bases and J 0 bases, leaving 6 bases between the germline ends.

The genes are TRBV20-1 and TRBJ2-3, with 9 bases that match TRBD1. This CDR3 is built from 15 residues. Unmatched junction bases numbered 4, after V lost 0 bases and J lost 3 bases. CDR1 DFQATT and CDR2 SNEGSKA come from the germline V gene (reference sequence). CDR3 sequence: CSARDHGQGTDTQYF. In nucleotides, the CDR3 is TGCAGTGCTAGAGATCATGGACAGGGGACAGATACGCAGTATTTT.

In this sample, this clonotype turned up many times. V and J are TRBV20-1 and TRBJ2-7; D is ambiguous. Trimming took off 2 bases at V and 4 bases at J, with 6 bases between the two ends. Per the germline V gene, CDR1 is DFQATT and CDR2 is SNEGSKA (reference sequence). CDR3 length: 11 residues. In DNA, the CDR3 is TGCAGTGCTAGACGGCAGTACGAGCAGTACTTC. Translation: CSARRQYEQYF.

This clonotype was detected a few times. At one of its ends the junction is not consistent with the germline gene, which may arise from a read error. The chain links TRBV18 to TRBJ2-1; 10 bases are shared with TRBD1. Germline CDR1 is KGHSH and CDR2 is LQKENI. The CDR3 contains 15 residues. The DNA of the CDR3 is TGTACCAGCTCACTCCGGACAGGGGGCTACAATGAGCAGTTCTTC. Encoded protein: CTSSLRTGGYNEQFF.

The CDR3 DNA reads as TGTGCCAGCAGTTACGGAACAGGGGGGCATAGCAATCAGCCCCAGCATTTT. Encoded protein: CASSYGTGGHSNQPQHF. J is TRBJ1-5 and V is TRBV6-9; TRBD1 matches at 8 bases. The CDR3 is 17 amino acids. V lost 3 bases and J lost 0; bases outside the gene matches: 7. The germline gives CDR1 MNHGY, CDR2 SVAAGI.

This clonotype was counted many times. The V call is TRBV4-1, the J call TRBJ1-2, with D possibly matching TRBD1 (5 bases). Germline values: CDR1 MGHRA, CDR2 YSYEKL. Trimming pared 2 bases from V and 4 bases from J, leaving 11 bases between. There are 14 residues in the CDR3. The CDR3: CASSQPREGYGYTF. In DNA form, the CDR3 reads TGCGCCAGCAGCCAACCCAGGGAGGGCTATGGCTACACCTTC.

In its sample, this clonotype was seen many times. V usage is TRBV12-3 or TRBV12-4 and J usage is TRBJ2-7, with TRBD1 matching 7 bases. The V and J ends lost 5 bases and 6 bases, in that order; junction bases with no gene match: 4. The CDR3 length is 12 residues. DNA of the CDR3: TGTGCCAGCAGTAAACAGGGGACCGAGCAGTACTTC. This codes for CASSKQGTEQYF.

The chain links TRBV20-1 to TRBJ2-5; D is uncertain. V lost 5 bases and J lost 4, with 5 bases in between. This CDR3 spans 10 amino acids. The germline gives CDR1 DFQATT, CDR2 SNEGSKA (reference sequence). This CDR3 is CSAGLETQYF. Here the CDR3 DNA reads TGCAGTGCTGGATTAGAGACCCAGTACTTC.

Ten or more counts support this clonotype. V usage is TRBV20-1 and J usage is TRBJ2-7; D may be TRBD1 (5 bases). CDR1 is DFQATT and CDR2 is SNEGSKA in the germline V gene (reference sequence). The CDR3 has 14 residues. The V end lost 4 bases, the J end lost 4 bases, and 17 bases lay between the germline ends. The CDR3: CSATRPQAGYEQYF. The CDR3 nucleotides read TGCAGTGCTACCAGACCCCAGGCAGGGTACGAGCAGTACTTC.

The table lists this clonotype with a few counts. J is TRBJ2-1 and V is TRBV4-1; D is unclear. The CDR3 is made up of 16 amino acids. V lost 4 bases and J lost 9, with 22 bases in between. Germline CDR1 MGHRA, CDR2 YSYEKL. This chain's CDR3 is CASSLGREIPFAEQFF. In nucleotides, the CDR3 is TGCGCCAGCAGCCTGGGTAGGGAAATCCCTTTTGCTGAGCAGTTCTTC.

At least ten counts were recorded for this clonotype. The gene calls are TRBV12-3 or TRBV12-4 and TRBJ2-7; 11 nucleotides align to TRBD1. This CDR3 has 14 residues. J lost 5 bases, V lost 3 bases, and 3 bases had no gene match. CDR3 coding DNA: TGTGCCAGCAGTTTGCGGGACAGGGGGGACGAGCAGTACTTC. This translates into CASSLRDRGDEQYF.

This clonotype appeared many times. The chain uses TRBV18 and TRBJ1-1, with D hard to call. Germline-derived CDR1 and CDR2 are KGHSH and LQKENI. This CDR3 has 13 residues. Trimming took 7 bases from V and 1 from J, leaving 10 bases between them. The CDR3 nucleotides read TGTGCCAGCTTGCACCCACAGAACACTGAAGCTTTCTTT. It is translated as CASLHPQNTEAFF.

This clonotype was picked up many times. The chain couples TRBV3-1 to TRBJ2-7; 9 bases map to TRBD1. Per the germline V gene, CDR1 is LGHDT and CDR2 is YNNKEL (reference sequence). This CDR3 has 15 amino acids. V was pared by 1 base and J by 2 bases, with 3 bases of the junction left unmatched. The CDR3 protein is CASSQGTGVAYEQYF. CDR3 coding DNA: TGTGCCAGCAGCCAAGGGACAGGGGTTGCCTACGAGCAGTACTTC.

This clonotype was counted many times. The V gene is TRBV6-1, the J gene TRBJ2-7; a possible D gene is TRBD1 (6 bases). V lost 2 bases, J lost 3 bases, and 20 bases lay in between. CDR3 length: 17 amino acids. Germline V gene lookup returns CDR1 MNHNS and CDR2 SASEGT. The CDR3 is CASSESRGVQGRYEQYF. The CDR3 region has the DNA TGTGCCAGCAGTGAAAGTAGGGGAGTACAGGGACGCTACGAGCAGTACTTC.